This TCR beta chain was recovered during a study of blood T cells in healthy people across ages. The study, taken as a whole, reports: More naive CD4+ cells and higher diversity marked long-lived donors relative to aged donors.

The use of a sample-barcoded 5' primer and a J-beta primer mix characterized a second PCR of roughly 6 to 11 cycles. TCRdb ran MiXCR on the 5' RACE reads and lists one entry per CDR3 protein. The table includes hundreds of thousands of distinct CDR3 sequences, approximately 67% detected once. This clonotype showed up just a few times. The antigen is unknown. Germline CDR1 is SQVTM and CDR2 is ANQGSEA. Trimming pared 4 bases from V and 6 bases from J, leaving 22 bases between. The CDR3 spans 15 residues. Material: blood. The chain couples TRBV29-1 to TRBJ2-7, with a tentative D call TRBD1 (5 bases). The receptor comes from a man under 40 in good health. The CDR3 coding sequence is TGCAGCGTTGCACATACAGGTCCCGGTAATGGCGAGCAGTACTTC. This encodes CSVAHTGPGNGEQYF.